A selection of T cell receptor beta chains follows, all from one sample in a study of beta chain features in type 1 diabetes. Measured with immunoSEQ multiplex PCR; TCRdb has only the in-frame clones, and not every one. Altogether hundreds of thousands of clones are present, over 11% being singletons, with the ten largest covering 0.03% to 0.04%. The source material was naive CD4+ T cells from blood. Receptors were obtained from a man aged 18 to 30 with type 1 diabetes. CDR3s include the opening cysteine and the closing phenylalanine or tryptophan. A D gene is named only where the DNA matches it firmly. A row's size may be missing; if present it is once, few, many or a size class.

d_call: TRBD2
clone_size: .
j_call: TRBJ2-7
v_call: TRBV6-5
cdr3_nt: TGTGCCAGCAGTTTCGGACTAGCGGGGGCCTACGAGCAGTACTTC
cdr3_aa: CASSFGLAGAYEQYF

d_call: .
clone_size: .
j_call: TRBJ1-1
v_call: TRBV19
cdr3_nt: TGTGCCAGTAGGACCCTACGGAACACTGAAGCTTTCTTT
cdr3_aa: CASRTLRNTEAFF

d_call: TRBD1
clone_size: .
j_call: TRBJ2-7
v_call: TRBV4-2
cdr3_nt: TGTGCCAGCAGCCAAGGGGGACAGTTGAATTTTGAGCAGTACTTC
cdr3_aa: CASSQGGQLNFEQYF

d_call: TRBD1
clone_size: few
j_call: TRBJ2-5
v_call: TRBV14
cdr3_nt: TGTGCCAGCAGCCAAGGAGTAGGACAGGGCCGGAGAGAGACCCAGTACTTC
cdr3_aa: CASSQGVGQGRRETQYF

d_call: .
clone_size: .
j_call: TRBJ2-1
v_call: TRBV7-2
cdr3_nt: TGTGCCAGCAGCCCCCTCATAGGGAGCTCCTACAATGAGCAGTTCTTC
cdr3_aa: CASSPLIGSSYNEQFF

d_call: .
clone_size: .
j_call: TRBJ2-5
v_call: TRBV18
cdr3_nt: TGTGCCAGCTCCTCTTCACAGGGTTCTCAAGAGACCCAGTACTTC
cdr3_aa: CASSSSQGSQETQYF

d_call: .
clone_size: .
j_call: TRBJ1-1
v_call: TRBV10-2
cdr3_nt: TGCGCCAGCAGGCAACCCATGAACACTGAAGCTTTCTTT
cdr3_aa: CASRQPMNTEAFF

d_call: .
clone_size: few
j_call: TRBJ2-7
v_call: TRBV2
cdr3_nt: TGTGCCAGCAGATACACAGGGAACGAGCAGTACTTC
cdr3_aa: CASRYTGNEQYF

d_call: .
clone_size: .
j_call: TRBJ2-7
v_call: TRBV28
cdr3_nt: TGTGCCAGCAGCCTAGCGCAGGCGGCCAAAGAGCAGTACTTC
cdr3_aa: CASSLAQAAKEQYF

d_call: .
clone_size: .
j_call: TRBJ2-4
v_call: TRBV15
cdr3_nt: TGTGCCACCAGCAGAGAGAACCTGGGAGTCGGGGCCAAAAACATTCAGTACTTC
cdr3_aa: CATSRENLGVGAKNIQYF

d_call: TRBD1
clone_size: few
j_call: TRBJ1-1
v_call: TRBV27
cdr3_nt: TGTGCCAGCAGATGGTTTGGGACAGGGTCCCTGAACACTGAAGCTTTCTTT
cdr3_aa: CASRWFGTGSLNTEAFF

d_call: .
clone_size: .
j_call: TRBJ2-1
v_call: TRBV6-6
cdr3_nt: TGTGCCAGCAGTTACTCGAGGGGGGCCTCCTACAATGAGCAGTTCTTC
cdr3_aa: CASSYSRGASYNEQFF

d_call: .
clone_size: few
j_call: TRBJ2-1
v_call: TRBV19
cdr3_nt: TGTGCCAGTGGCAACAGGGCCGATTCCTACAATGAGCAGTTCTTC
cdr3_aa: CASGNRADSYNEQFF

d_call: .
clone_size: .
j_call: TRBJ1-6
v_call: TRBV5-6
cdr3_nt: TGTGCCAGCAGCTTGGAAGGACCCCACGGGTCACCCCTCCACTTT
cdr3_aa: CASSLEGPHGSPLHF

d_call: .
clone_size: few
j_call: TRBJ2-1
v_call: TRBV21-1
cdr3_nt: TGTGCCAGCAGCAAAGACTCCGGAGTTTCAGGTTCCTACAATGAGCAGTTCTTC
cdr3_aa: CASSKDSGVSGSYNEQFF

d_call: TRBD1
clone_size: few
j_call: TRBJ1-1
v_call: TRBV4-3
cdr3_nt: TGCGCCAGCAGCAAGGGGGCGGGGATGAACACTGAAGCTTTCTTT
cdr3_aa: CASSKGAGMNTEAFF

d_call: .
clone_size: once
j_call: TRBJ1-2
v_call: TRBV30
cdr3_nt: TGTGCCTGGAGTCCGCAATATGGCTACACCTTC
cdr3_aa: CAWSPQYGYTF

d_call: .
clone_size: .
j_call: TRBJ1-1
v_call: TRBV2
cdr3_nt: TGTGCCGGCCAGAAGCTCTCTGGGAACACTGAAGCTTTCTTT
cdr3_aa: CAGQKLSGNTEAFF

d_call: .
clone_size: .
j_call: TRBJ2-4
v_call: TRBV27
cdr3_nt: TGTGCCAGCAGTTTATTTTCCCTTCCTTCCGACCTTCAAAAAGGCTCCAAAAACATTCAGTACTTC
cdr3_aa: CASSLFSLPSDLQKGSKNIQYF

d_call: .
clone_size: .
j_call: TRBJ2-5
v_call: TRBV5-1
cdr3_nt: TGCGCCAGCAGCCCCGTAGGGGAGACCCAGTACTTC
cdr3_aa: CASSPVGETQYF

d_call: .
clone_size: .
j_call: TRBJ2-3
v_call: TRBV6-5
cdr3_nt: TGTGCCAGCACTCCATTAAGGGGCACGCAGTATTTT
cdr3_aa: CASTPLRGTQYF

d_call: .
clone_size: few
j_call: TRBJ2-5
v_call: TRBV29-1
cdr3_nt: TGCAGCGTGGCCTTGACAGAGTCCTTTCAAGAGACCCAGTACTTC
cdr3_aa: CSVALTESFQETQYF

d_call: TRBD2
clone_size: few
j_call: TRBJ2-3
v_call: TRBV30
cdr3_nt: TGTGCCTGGAGTCCCGGAGCGGGGAGCACAGATACGCAGTATTTT
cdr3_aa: CAWSPGAGSTDTQYF

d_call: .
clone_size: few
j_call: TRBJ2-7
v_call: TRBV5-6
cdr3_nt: TGTGCCAGCAGCCTACCAGGACAGTTTATCTCCTACGAGCAGTACTTC
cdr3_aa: CASSLPGQFISYEQYF

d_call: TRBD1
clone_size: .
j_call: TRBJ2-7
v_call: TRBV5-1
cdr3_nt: TGCGCCAGCACTCGGGGACAGGGGACCTACGAGCAGTACTTC
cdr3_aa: CASTRGQGTYEQYF

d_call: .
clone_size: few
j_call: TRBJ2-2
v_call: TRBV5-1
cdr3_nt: TGCGCCAGCAGCTTGGGGCCCACCGGGGAGCTGTTTTTT
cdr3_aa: CASSLGPTGELFF

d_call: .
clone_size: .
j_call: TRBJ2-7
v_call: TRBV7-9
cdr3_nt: TGTGCCAGCGGGTTGCAGGGCCAGGACTACGAGCAGTACTTC
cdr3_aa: CASGLQGQDYEQYF

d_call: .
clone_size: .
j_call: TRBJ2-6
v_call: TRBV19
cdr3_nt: TGTGCCAGTAGTATAAACAGCTGGACCGGGGCCAACGTCCTGACTTTC
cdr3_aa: CASSINSWTGANVLTF

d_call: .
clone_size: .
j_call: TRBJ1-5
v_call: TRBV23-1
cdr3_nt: TGCGCCAGCAGTCATCTGGGGGCGAGCTTAAGCAATCAGCCCCAGCATTTT
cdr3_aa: CASSHLGASLSNQPQHF

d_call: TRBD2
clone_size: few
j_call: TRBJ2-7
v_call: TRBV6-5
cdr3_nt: TGTGCCAGCAGTTACTCGATTCTAGCGGGAGTGGACGAGCAGTACTTC
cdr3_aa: CASSYSILAGVDEQYF

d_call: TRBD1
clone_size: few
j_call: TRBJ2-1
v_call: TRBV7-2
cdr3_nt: TGTGCCAGCAGCTCCAGGGGGCAGGGGTACAATGAGCAGTTCTTC
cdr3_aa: CASSSRGQGYNEQFF

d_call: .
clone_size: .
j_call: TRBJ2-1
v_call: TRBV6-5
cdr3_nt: TGTGCCAGCAGTTACCTAGGCAGGGGTTCCTACAATGAGCAGTTCTTC
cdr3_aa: CASSYLGRGSYNEQFF

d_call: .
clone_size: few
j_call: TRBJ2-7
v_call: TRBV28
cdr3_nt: TGTGCCAGCAGCTTCGACAGATTAAGCTCCTACGAGCAGTACTTC
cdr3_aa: CASSFDRLSSYEQYF

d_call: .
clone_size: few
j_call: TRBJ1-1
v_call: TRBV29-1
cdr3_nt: TGCAGCGTTGTGGTGCTTCAGGGTCCAGGGAACACTGAAGCTTTCTTT
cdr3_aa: CSVVVLQGPGNTEAFF

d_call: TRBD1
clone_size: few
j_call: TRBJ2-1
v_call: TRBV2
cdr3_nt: TGTGCCAGCAGTTCCCAGGGGGCGGACAATGAGCAGTTCTTC
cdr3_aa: CASSSQGADNEQFF

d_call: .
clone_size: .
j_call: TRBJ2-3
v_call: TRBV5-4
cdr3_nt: TGTGCCAGCAGCTTGAGCTTAGATACGCAGTATTTT
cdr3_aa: CASSLSLDTQYF

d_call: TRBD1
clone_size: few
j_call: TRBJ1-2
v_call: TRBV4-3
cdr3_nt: TGCGCCAGCAGCCAGGAGGACAGGGGTTATGGCTACACCTTC
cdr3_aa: CASSQEDRGYGYTF

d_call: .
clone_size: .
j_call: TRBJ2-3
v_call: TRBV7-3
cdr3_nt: TGTGCCAGCAGCTCGGAAGCCCCGGATACGCAGTATTTT
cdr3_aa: CASSSEAPDTQYF

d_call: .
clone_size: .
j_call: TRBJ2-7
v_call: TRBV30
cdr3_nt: TGTGCCGGGGGGCTGCGGGATCGTTCCGAGCAGTACTTC
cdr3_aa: CAGGLRDRSEQYF

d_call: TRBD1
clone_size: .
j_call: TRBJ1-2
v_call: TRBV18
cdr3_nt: TGTGCCAGCTCACCCGGGACAGGGGCTAACTATGGCTACACCTTC
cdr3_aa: CASSPGTGANYGYTF